Here is one T cell receptor beta chain with its context. What it binds is unknown. These data belong to a study of radiation and T cells in renal cell carcinoma. This sample's time point: blood 4 weeks post-SBRT, at nephrectomy. As for treatment: 15 Gy SBRT to primary tumor, nephrectomy 4 weeks later. Nephrectomy followed 15 Gy stereotactic body radiation by 4 weeks. Serial blood draws occurred at baseline and 2 and 4 weeks post-SBRT. Only in-frame clones appear in the TCRdb table, and some are missing; sequencing was by immunoSEQ multiplex PCR. The repertoire has approximately 90,000 clones, around 81% of them found once; the top ten carry roughly 10%. General study findings and limits: Without pretreatment biopsies, baseline tumor clonotype presence was undetermined. Top tumor clonotypes rose in blood 2 weeks post-radiation, then contracted.

CDR3 length: 13 amino acids. V lost 4 bases and J lost 0, with 9 bases in between. Germline-derived CDR1 and CDR2 are GTSNPN and SVGIG (reference sequence). The chain carries TRBV30 and TRBJ2-5; unclear D gene. The specimen comprised blood, sampled from a patient whose treatment included radiotherapy and nephrectomy. This clonotype was obtained from a man in his forties or fifties with renal cell carcinoma. The CDR3 sequence: CAWTDPNQETQYF. The CDR3 DNA follows: TGTGCCTGGACCGACCCTAACCAAGAGACCCAGTACTTC.